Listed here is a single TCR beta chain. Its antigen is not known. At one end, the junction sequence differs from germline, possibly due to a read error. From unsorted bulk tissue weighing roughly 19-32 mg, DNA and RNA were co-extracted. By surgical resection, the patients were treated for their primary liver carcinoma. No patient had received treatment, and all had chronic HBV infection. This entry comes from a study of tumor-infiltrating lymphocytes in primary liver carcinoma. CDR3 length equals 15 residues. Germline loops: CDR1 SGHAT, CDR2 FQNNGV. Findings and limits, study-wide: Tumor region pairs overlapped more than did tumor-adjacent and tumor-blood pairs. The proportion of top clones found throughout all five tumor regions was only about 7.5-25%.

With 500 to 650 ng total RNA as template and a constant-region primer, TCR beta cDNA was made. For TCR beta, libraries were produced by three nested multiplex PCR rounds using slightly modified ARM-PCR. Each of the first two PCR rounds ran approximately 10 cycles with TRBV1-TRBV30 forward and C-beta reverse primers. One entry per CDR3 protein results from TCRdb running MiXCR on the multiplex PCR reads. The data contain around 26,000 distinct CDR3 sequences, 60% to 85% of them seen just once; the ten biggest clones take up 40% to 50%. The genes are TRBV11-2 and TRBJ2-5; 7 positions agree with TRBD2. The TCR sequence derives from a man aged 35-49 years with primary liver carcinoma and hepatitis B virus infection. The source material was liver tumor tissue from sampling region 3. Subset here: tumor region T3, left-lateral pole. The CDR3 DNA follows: TGTGCCAGCAACTTAGTAGGCGGGGGACGCGAGACCCAGTACTTC. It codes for CASNLVGGGRETQYF.